This T cell receptor (beta chain) was sequenced for a study of T cell repertoires in cytomegalovirus infection. Study at large: CMV epitopes used comprised recently identified HLA-C-restricted ones and well-studied HLA-B-restricted ones. CMV infection and matching HLA type were both indicated by public TCR beta signatures. General study findings and limits: The study found HLA-C-restricted CMV-specific TCR beta clonotypes dominating the ex vivo response. Cumulative frequency of public TCR beta families picked out carriers of CMV plus the relevant HLA.

V was trimmed by 5 bases and J by 4 bases, leaving 18 bases between them. This CDR3 is built from 15 residues. Germline V CDR1 and CDR2: SGHRS, YFSETQ. TCRdb re-analysed the reads in MiXCR, keeping a single row per CDR3 protein. The table includes roughly 730,000 distinct CDR3 sequences, around a third detected once. A word on this clonotype: The antigen is undetermined.

The chain carries TRBV5-1 and TRBJ2-5, with D possibly being TRBD1 (5 bases). The sequence was obtained from a human donor in good health (CMV status not recorded). Some clones in this sample may be carry-over from other donors' samples. This specimen was cultured PBMCs, taken from culture after CMV antigen stimulation. The CDR3 loop is CASRSYLQGRETQYF. In nucleotides, the CDR3 is TGCGCCAGCAGGAGCTATTTGCAGGGAAGAGAGACCCAGTACTTC.